A few counts support the clone carrying this TCR beta chain. No antigen is known for it. The source of the sample is a study of blood T cells in healthy people across ages. The second PCR ran 7 to 11 cycles with a sample-barcoded 5' primer and J-beta primers. The template-switch adaptor was a 5' adaptor with 12 random nucleotides. It tagged each cDNA molecule. From the 5' RACE reads, TCRdb called clonotypes with MiXCR, one entry per CDR3 protein. The table records over 450,000 distinct CDR3 sequences, more than 20% of them present only once. CDR3 length equals 15 residues. The V gene end was trimmed by 3 bases and the J gene end by 5 bases; junction bases not matched to a gene: 8. CDR1 is MNHEY, CDR2 SMNVEV, per germline (reference sequence). Points from the study as a whole: Among long-lived donors, naive CD4+ cells were more numerous and diversity higher than in aged donors.

The same specimen was also included in a second study, on T cells of mothers and their children. As reported in that work: All donors were healthy and Caucasian; they were a few mothers and their six children. The overlap seen between related mothers and children slightly exceeded that of unrelated pairs, though not significantly.

The specimen was blood. The chain joins TRBV27 to TRBJ1-1; 8 bases agree with TRBD1. This receptor was obtained from a boy aged 5-17 years in good health. This CDR3 reads CASSLSGGVSTEAFF. The CDR3 nucleotides are TGTGCCAGCAGTTTGTCAGGGGGCGTAAGTACTGAAGCTTTCTTT.